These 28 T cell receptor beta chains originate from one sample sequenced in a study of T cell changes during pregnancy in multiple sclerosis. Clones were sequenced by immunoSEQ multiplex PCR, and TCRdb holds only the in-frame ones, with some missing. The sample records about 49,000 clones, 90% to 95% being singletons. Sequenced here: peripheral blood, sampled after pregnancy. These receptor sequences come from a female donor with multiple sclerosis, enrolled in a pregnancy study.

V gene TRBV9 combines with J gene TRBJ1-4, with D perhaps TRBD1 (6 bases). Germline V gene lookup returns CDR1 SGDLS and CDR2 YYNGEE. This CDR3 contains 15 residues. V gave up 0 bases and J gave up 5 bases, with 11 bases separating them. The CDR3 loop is CASSVGTVENEKLFF. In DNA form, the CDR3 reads TGTGCCAGCAGCGTAGGGACAGTCGAAAATGAAAAACTGTTTTTT. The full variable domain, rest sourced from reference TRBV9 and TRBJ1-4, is DSGVTQTPKHLITATGQRVTLRCSPRSGDLSVYWYQQSLDQGLQFLIQYYNGEERAKGNILERFSAQQFPDLHSELNLSSLELGDSALYFCASSVGTVENEKLFFGSGTQLSVL.

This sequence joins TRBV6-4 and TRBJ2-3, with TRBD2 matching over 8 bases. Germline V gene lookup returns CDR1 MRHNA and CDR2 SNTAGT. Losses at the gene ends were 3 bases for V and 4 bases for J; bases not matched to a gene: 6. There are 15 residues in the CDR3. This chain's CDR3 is CASSEIAGSSDTQYF. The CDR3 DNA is TGTGCCAGCAGTGAGATAGCGGGGTCGTCAGATACGCAGTATTTT.

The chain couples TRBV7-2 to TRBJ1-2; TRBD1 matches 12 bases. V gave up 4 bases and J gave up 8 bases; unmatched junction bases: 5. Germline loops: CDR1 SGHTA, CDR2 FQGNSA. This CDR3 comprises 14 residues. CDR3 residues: CASSSGQGATGYTF. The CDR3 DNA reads TGTGCCAGCAGCTCGGGACAGGGGGCGACGGGCTACACCTTC.

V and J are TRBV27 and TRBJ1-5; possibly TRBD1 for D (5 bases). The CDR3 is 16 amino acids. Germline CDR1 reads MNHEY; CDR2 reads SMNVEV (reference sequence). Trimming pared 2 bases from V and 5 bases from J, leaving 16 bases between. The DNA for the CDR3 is TGTGCCAGCAGTTTAAAGAAGACAGTCGGCTATCAGCCCCAGCATTTT. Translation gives CASSLKKTVGYQPQHF.

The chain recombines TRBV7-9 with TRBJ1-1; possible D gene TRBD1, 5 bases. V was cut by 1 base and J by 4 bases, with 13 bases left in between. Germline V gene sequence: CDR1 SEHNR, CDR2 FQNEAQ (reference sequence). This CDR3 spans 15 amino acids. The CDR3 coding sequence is TGTGCCAGCAGCTTAGACGGTCAGGGCGGCACTGAAGCTTTCTTT. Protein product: CASSLDGQGGTEAFF.

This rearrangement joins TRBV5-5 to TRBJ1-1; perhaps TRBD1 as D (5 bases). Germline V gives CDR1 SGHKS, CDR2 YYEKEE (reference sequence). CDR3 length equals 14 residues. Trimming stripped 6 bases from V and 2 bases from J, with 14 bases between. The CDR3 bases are TGTGCCAGCACATTACCGACAGTAAACACTGAAGCTTTCTTT. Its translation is CASTLPTVNTEAFF.

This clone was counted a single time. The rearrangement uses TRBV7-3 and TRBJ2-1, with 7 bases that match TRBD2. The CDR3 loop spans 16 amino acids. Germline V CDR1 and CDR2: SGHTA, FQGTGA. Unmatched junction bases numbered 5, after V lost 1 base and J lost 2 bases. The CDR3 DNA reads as TGTGCCAGCAGCTTAAGACGGGGGGTCCCCTACAATGAGCAGTTCTTC. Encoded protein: CASSLRRGVPYNEQFF.

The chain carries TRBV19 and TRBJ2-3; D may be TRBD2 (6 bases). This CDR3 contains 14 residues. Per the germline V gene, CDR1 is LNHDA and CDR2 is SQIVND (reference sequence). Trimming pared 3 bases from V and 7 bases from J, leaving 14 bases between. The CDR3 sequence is CASSIRRGLNTQYF. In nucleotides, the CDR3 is TGTGCCAGTAGTATCCGCCGGGGGTTGAATACGCAGTATTTT.

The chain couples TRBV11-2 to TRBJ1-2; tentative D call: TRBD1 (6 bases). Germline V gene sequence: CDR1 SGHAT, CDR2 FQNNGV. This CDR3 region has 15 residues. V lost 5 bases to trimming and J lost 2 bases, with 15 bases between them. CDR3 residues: CASSPIGGPNYGYTF. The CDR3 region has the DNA TGTGCCAGCAGCCCCATCGGGGGGCCCAACTATGGCTACACCTTC.

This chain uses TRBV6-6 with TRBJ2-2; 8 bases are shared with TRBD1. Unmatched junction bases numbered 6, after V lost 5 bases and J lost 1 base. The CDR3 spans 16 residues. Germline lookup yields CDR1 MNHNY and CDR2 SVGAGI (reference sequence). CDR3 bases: TGTGCCAGCAGTCTGACAGGGGCCTTGAACACCGGGGAGCTGTTTTTT. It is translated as CASSLTGALNTGELFF.

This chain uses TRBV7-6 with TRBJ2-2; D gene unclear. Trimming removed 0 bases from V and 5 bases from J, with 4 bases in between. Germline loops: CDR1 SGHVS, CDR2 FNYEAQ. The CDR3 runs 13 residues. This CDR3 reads CASSLAATGELFF. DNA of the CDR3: TGTGCCAGCAGCTTAGCAGCTACCGGGGAGCTGTTTTTT. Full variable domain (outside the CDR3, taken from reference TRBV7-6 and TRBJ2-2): GAGVSQSPRYKVTKRGQDVALRCDPISGHVSLYWYRQALGQGPEFLTYFNYEAQQDKSGLPNDRFSAERPEGSISTLTIQRTEQRDSAMYRCASSLAATGELFFGEGSRLTVL.

The CDR3 here is CASSSINRDSYEQYF. The CDR3 DNA reads as TGTGCCAGCAGTTCCATCAACAGGGACAGCTACGAGCAGTACTTC. This rearrangement joins TRBV27 to TRBJ2-7; TRBD1 agrees at 7 bases. The CDR3 is 15 amino acids. The V gene's germline CDR1 is MNHEY and CDR2 SMNVEV (reference sequence). Trimming took 4 bases from V and 3 from J; bases not matched to a gene: 9.

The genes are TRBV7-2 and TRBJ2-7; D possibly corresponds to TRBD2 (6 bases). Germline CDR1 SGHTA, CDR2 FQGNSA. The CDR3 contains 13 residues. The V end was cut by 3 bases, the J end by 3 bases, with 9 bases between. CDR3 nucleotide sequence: TGTGCCAGCAGCTTGGTGGAGGGCTACGAGCAGTACTTC. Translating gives CASSLVEGYEQYF.

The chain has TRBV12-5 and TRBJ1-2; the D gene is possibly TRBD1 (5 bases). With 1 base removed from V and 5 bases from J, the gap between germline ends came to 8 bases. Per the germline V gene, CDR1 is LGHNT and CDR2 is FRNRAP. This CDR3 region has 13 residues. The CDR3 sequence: CASGLESGYGYTF. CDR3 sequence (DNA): TGTGCTAGTGGTTTGGAGTCAGGGTATGGCTACACCTTC.

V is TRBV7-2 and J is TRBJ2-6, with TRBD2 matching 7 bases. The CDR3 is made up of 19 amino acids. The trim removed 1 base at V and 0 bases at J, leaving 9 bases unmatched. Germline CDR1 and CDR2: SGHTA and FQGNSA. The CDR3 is CASSLVVGGSISGANVLTF. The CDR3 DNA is TGTGCCAGCAGCTTAGTTGTGGGAGGGTCCATCTCTGGGGCCAACGTCCTGACTTTC.

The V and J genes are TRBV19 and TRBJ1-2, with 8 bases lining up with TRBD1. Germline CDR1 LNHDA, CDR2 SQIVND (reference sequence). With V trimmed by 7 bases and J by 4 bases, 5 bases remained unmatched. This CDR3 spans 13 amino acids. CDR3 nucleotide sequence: TGTGCCAGTATCCCTGACAGGGGCTATGGCTACACCTTC. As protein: CASIPDRGYGYTF.

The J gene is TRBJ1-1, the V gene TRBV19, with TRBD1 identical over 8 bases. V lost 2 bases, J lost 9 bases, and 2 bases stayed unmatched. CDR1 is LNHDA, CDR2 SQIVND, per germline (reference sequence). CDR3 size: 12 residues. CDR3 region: CASSIQGAQAFF. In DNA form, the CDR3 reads TGTGCCAGTAGTATACAGGGGGCGCAAGCTTTCTTT. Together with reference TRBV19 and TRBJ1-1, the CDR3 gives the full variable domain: DGGITQSPKYLFRKEGQNVTLSCEQNLNHDAMYWYRQDPGQGLRLIYYSQIVNDFQKGDIAEGYSVSREKKESFPLTVTSAQKNPTAFYLCASSIQGAQAFFGQGTRLTVV.

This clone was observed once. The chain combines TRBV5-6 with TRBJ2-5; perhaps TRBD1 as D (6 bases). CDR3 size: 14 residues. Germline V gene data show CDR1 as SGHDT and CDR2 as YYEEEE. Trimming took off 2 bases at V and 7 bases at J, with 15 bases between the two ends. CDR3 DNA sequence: TGTGCCAGCAGCTTCTTCCAGGGGTTCGGGACCCAGTACTTC. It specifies CASSFFQGFGTQYF.

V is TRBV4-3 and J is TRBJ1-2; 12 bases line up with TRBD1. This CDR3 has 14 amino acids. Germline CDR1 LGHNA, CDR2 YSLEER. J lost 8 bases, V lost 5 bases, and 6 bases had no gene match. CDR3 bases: TGCGCCAGCAGCTGGGGACAGGGGGCATGGGGCTACACCTTC. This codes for CASSWGQGAWGYTF.

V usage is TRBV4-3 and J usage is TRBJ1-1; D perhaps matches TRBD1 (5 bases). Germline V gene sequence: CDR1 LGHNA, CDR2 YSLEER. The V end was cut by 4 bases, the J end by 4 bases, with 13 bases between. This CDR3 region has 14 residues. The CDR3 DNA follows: TGCGCCAGCAGCCCCCAGGGATTGGGCACTGAAGCTTTCTTT. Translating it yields CASSPQGLGTEAFF.

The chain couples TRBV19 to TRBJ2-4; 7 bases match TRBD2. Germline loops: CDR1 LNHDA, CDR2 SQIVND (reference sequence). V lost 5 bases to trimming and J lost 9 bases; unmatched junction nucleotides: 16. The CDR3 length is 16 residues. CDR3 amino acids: CASSQLGWGGLSIQYF. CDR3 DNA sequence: TGTGCCAGTAGTCAACTTGGGTGGGGAGGGTTAAGCATTCAGTACTTC.

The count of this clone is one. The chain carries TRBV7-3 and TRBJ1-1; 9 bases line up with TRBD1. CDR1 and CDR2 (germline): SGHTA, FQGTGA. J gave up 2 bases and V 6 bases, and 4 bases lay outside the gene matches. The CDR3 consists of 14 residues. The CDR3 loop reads CASSSGQGNTEAFF. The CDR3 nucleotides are TGTGCCAGCAGTTCGGGACAGGGAAACACTGAAGCTTTCTTT.

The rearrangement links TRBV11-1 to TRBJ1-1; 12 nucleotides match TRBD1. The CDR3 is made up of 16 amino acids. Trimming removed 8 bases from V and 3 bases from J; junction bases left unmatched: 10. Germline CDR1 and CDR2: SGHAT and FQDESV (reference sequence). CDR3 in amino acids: CASSRDRGREDTEAFF. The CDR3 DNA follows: TGTGCCAGCTCCCGGGACAGGGGGCGCGAGGACACTGAAGCTTTCTTT.

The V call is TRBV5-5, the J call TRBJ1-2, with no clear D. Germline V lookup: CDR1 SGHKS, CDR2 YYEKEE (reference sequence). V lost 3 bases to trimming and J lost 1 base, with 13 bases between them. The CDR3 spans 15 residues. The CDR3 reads CASSSRASNNYGYTF. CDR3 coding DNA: TGTGCCAGCAGCTCGAGGGCTTCGAATAACTATGGCTACACCTTC.

The chain's CDR3 is CASRGGLGSTDTQYF. The CDR3 DNA follows: TGTGCCAGCAGGGGGGGACTAGGGAGTACAGATACGCAGTATTTT. V gene TRBV2 combines with J gene TRBJ2-3; 8 bases map to TRBD2. The V segment lost 6 bases and the J segment 3 bases; nucleotides outside the gene matches: 8. This CDR3 is built from 15 residues. Looked up from germline, CDR1 is SNHLY and CDR2 is FYNNEI.

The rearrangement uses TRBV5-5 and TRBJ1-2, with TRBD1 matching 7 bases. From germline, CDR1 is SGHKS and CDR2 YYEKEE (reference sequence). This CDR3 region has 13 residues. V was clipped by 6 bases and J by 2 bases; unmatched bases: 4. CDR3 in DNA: TGTGCCAGCAACACGGGACAGAACTATGGCTACACCTTC. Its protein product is CASNTGQNYGYTF.

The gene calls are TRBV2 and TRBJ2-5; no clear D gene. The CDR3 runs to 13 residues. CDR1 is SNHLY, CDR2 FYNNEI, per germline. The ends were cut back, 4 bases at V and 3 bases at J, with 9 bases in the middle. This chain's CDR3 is CASSVGRKETQYF. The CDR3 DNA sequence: TGTGCCAGCAGTGTTGGCAGGAAAGAGACCCAGTACTTC. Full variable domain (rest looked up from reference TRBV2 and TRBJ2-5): EPEVTQTPSHQVTQMGQEVILRCVPISNHLYFYWYRQILGQKVEFLVSFYNNEISEKSEIFDDQFSVERPDGSNFTLKIRSTKLEDSAMYFCASSVGRKETQYFGPGTRLLVL.

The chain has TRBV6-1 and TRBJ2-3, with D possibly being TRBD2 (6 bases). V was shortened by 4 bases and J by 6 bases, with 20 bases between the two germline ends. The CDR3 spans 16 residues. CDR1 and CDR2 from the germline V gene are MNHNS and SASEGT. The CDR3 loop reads CASSVIGAGGADTQYF. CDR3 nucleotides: TGTGCCAGCAGTGTAATAGGGGCTGGCGGGGCGGATACGCAGTATTTT.